The present entry profiles one TCR beta chain with its context. This entry belongs to a study of blood T cell repertoires in COVID-19. The overall study: COVID-19 samples collected from the United States, Italy and Spain covered acute and convalescent phases. Sample material is recorded as cDNA or gDNA derived from T cells, B-cell-depleted T cells, or PBMCs.

Original processing methods: It was from reference gene primer amplification that nucleated cell counts were estimated. Measured with immunoSEQ multiplex PCR; TCRdb has only the in-frame clones, and not every one. D and trimming come from the DNA, and the V and J calls and clone size come from that table. The sample has 200,000 to 250,000 clones, around 90% seen once; the top ten hold under 9%. Germline CDR1 and CDR2: LGHNA and YNFKEQ. V lost 2 bases to trimming and J lost 7 bases, with 14 bases between them. CDR3 length: 15 residues. V and J are TRBV4-2 and TRBJ2-2, with no clear D. The receptor was derived from a woman between 70 and 85 years old with active or convalescent COVID-19. The source material was peripheral blood. The chain's CDR3 is CASSQTTTVFGELFF. The CDR3 nucleotides are TGTGCCAGCAGCCAAACTACGACGGTTTTCGGGGAGCTGTTTTTT.